A selection of T cell receptor beta chains follows, all from one sample in a study of OX40 agonist ivuxolimab in advanced cancers. Here immunoSEQ multiplex PCR was the method, and the copy in TCRdb shows in-frame clones only, minus some. Of over 55,000 clones in the sample, roughly nine tenths were seen once. The specimen was CD4+ or CD8+ T cells sorted from blood, collected in a trial of the OX40 agonist ivuxolimab. The source of these receptors is an adult with an advanced solid tumor such as melanoma, head and neck, liver or kidney cancer. The CDR3 runs from the conserved cysteine through the conserved F or W. A D gene is named only where the DNA matches it firmly. Only part of the rows carry a size: once, few, many, or a class if the clone is expanded.

d_call clone_size j_call v_call cdr3_aa cdr3_nt
TRBD2 . TRBJ2-1 TRBV5-4 CASSLGRGSSYNEQFF TGTGCCAGCAGCTTGGGGCGGGGGAGCTCCTACAATGAGCAGTTCTTC
. . TRBJ2-5 TRBV11-1 CASSLGLQETQYF TGTGCCAGCAGCTTAGGGCTTCAAGAGACCCAGTACTTC
. . TRBJ1-2 TRBV6-5 CASSYTGSFYGYTF TGTGCCAGCAGTTACACAGGGTCCTTCTATGGCTACACCTTC
. . TRBJ1-2 TRBV15 CATSRDRQALYGYTF TGTGCCACCAGCAGAGATCGGCAGGCACTTTATGGCTACACCTTC
. . TRBJ2-3 TRBV6-5 CASRHTTTDTQYF TGTGCCAGCAGGCATACTACCACAGATACGCAGTATTTT
. . TRBJ2-7 TRBV4-3 CASSPLYPSYEQYF TGCGCCAGCAGCCCCCTTTACCCTTCCTACGAGCAGTACTTC
TRBD2 . TRBJ2-7 TRBV11-3 CASSLGLAGGPEEQYF TGTGCCAGCAGCTTAGGACTAGCGGGAGGGCCGGAGGAGCAGTACTTC
TRBD1 . TRBJ2-7 TRBV4-3 CASSRGTAYEQYF TGCGCCAGCAGCCGGGGGACAGCCTACGAGCAGTACTTC
TRBD2 . TRBJ2-3 TRBV6-1 CASSENISGRRDTQYF TGTGCCAGCAGTGAAAATATTAGCGGGAGGAGGGATACGCAGTATTTT
. once TRBJ2-5 TRBV15 CATSREGLEETQYF TGTGCCACCAGCAGAGAGGGACTGGAAGAGACCCAGTACTTC